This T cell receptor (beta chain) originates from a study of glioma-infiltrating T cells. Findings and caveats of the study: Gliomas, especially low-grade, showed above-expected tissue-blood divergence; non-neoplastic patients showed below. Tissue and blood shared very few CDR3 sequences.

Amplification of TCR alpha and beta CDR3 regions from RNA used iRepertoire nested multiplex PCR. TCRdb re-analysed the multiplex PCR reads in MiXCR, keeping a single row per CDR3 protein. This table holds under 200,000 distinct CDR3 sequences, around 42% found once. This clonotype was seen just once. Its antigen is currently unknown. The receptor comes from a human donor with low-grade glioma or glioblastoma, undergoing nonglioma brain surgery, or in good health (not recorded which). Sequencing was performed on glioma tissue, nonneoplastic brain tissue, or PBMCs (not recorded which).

The CDR3 region is CATSPGTRGRKDTQYF. The DNA for the CDR3 is TGTGCCACCAGTCCCGGGACTAGAGGGAGGAAGGATACGCAGTATTTT. V is TRBV24-1 and J is TRBJ2-3, with 8 bases fitting TRBD2. The V segment lost 6 bases and the J segment 6 bases; nucleotides outside the gene matches: 13. This CDR3 is 16 amino acids long. CDR1 is KGHDR, CDR2 SFDVKD, per germline.